A single sample is the source of the 21 T cell receptor beta chains below, sequenced in a study of regulatory T cells in long-lasting Graves disease. CDR3-region Arm-PCR and iRepertoire HTBI primers produced the TCR beta libraries. TCRdb fed the multiplex PCR reads into MiXCR, producing one record per CDR3 protein. Altogether more than 650,000 distinct CDR3 sequences are present, 25% to 35% being singletons, with the ten largest covering 35% to 55%. Specified time point: persistent/refractory GD, antithyroid drugs over 5 years with positive TRAb. Following extraction of RNA from PBMCs, that RNA was used to make the TCR library. The input for sequencing was peripheral blood mononuclear cells (PBMCs), taken when the disease was refractory, from a patient treated with antithyroid drugs. The receptors come from a female donor with Graves disease.

This chain's CDR3 is CASSRVLTDEYEQYF. The CDR3 DNA reads as TGTGCCAGCAGCCGGGTTTTGACTGATGAATACGAGCAGTACTTC. V usage is TRBV7-9 and J usage is TRBJ2-7; D not certain. The V end lost 5 bases, the J end lost 4 bases, and 18 bases lay between the germline ends. The V gene's germline CDR1 is SEHNR and CDR2 FQNEAQ (reference sequence). This CDR3 comprises 15 residues.

The genes are TRBV3-1 and TRBJ1-2; TRBD1 agrees at 10 bases. V lost 2 bases and J lost 8; bases outside the gene matches: 5. CDR3 length equals 14 residues. Per the germline V gene, CDR1 is LGHDT and CDR2 is YNNKEL (reference sequence). CDR3 bases: TGTGCCAGCAGCCAAACGGACAGGGGGAAGGGCTACACCTTC. As protein: CASSQTDRGKGYTF.

This chain connects TRBV20-1 to TRBJ1-2; D is perhaps TRBD1 (5 bases). V shed 6 bases and J shed 4 bases, with 21 bases lying between them. The CDR3 length is 15 residues. Germline CDR1 DFQATT, CDR2 SNEGSKA (reference sequence). The CDR3 DNA sequence: TGCAGTGCCGCCCCCGGGACCCCCTCTTCCTATGGCTACACCTTC. Amino acids: CSAAPGTPSSYGYTF.

The J gene is TRBJ1-5, the V gene TRBV6-1, with D hard to call. The germline CDR1 and CDR2 sequences are MNHNS and SASEGT. The CDR3 has 15 residues. V lost 5 bases to trimming and J lost 9 bases, with 20 bases between them. The CDR3 DNA is TGTGCCAGCAGTACCAATACGGGTAGTCCGTCGCCCCAGCATTTT. Translated, it gives CASSTNTGSPSPQHF.

This clonotype was observed a handful of times. This rearrangement joins TRBV5-1 to TRBJ1-1; TRBD1 is a possible D gene (5 bases). Germline V gene data show CDR1 as SGHRS and CDR2 as YFSETQ. Deletions cut 0 bases from V and 1 base from J, with 10 bases between. The CDR3 has 15 amino acids. As DNA, the CDR3 is TGCGCCAGCAGCTTGGGGGGGTTCGAGAACACTGAAGCTTTCTTT. This encodes CASSLGGFENTEAFF. The whole variable domain, filled in from reference TRBV5-1 and TRBJ1-1, reads KAGVTQTPRYLIKTRGQQVTLSCSPISGHRSVSWYQQTPGQGLQFLFEYFSETQRNKGNFPGRFSGRQFSNSRSEMNVSTLELGDSALYLCASSLGGFENTEAFFGQGTRLTVV.

In regard to this clonotype: At one end the junction does not follow the germline gene, possibly because of a read error. The chain is built from TRBV11-2 and TRBJ1-4; 7 positions agree with TRBD1. The length of the CDR3 is 15 residues. In germline, CDR1 is SGHAT, CDR2 FQNNGV. CDR3 nucleotides: TGTGCCAGCAGCGTCGACAGGGTCATGGAGGAAAAACCGTTTTTT. This encodes CASSVDRVMEEKPFF.

The sample holds a few counts of this clonotype. The V gene is TRBV24-1, the J gene TRBJ1-5; 9 bases match TRBD1. Germline values: CDR1 KGHDR, CDR2 SFDVKD. The CDR3 is 16 residues long. Trimming cost V 4 bases and J 7 bases; bases outside gene matches: 10. The CDR3, as DNA: TGTGCCACCAGTGAACCTGGGACAGGGTGGGGCCAGCCCCAGCATTTT. The encoded protein is CATSEPGTGWGQPQHF.

The chain couples TRBV29-1 to TRBJ2-5, with D perhaps being TRBD1 or TRBD2 (5 bases each). Trimming removed 6 bases from V and 6 bases from J, with 17 bases in between. Germline CDR1 and CDR2: SQVTM and ANQGSEA. CDR3 length: 13 amino acids. The CDR3 DNA is TGCAGCGTCGCCCAGGGAGTAGCGCAGACCCAGTACTTC. This sequence encodes CSVAQGVAQTQYF.

V and J are TRBV7-6 and TRBJ2-2, with 8 bases that match TRBD2. The germline CDR1 and CDR2 sequences are SGHVS and FNYEAQ. V was clipped by 4 bases and J by 0 bases; unmatched bases: 7. CDR3 length: 17 residues. The CDR3 coding sequence is TGTGCCAGCAGCTCAGTCAGACTAGCGTCGAACACCGGGGAGCTGTTTTTT. Translating gives CASSSVRLASNTGELFF. The full variable domain, with the rest looked up from reference TRBV7-6 and TRBJ2-2, is GAGVSQSPRYKVTKRGQDVALRCDPISGHVSLYWYRQALGQGPEFLTYFNYEAQQDKSGLPNDRFSAERPEGSISTLTIQRTEQRDSAMYRCASSSVRLASNTGELFFGEGSRLTVL.

The rearrangement links TRBV6-2 or TRBV6-3 to TRBJ2-7; the match to TRBD1 covers 7 bases. The CDR3 spans 15 residues. The V gene's germline CDR1 is MNHEY and CDR2 SVGEGT. V dropped 5 bases and J dropped 3; count of bases not matched to a gene: 10. The CDR3 protein is CASSERSGGGYEQYF. The CDR3 nucleotides read TGTGCCAGCAGTGAACGTTCAGGGGGTGGCTACGAGCAGTACTTC.

The chain links TRBV18 to TRBJ1-1; D not certain. The CDR3 totals 10 residues. The ends were cut back, 4 bases at V and 8 bases at J, with 5 bases in the middle. Germline V gene data show CDR1 as KGHSH and CDR2 as LQKENI. CDR3 amino acids: CASSHQEAFF. The CDR3 DNA follows: TGTGCCAGCTCACACCAAGAAGCTTTCTTT.

The gene calls are TRBV7-3 and TRBJ2-7; 9 bases match TRBD1. With V trimmed by 5 bases and J by 5 bases, 13 bases remained unmatched. The V gene's germline CDR1 is SGHTA and CDR2 FQGTGA. The CDR3 runs 16 residues. The CDR3 loop reads CASSRPETGGGHEQYF. CDR3 DNA sequence: TGTGCCAGCAGCCGCCCTGAGACAGGGGGGGGACACGAGCAGTACTTC.

The CDR3 sequence: CASSTETGFASEAFF. CDR3 nucleotide sequence: TGTGCCAGCAGCACCGAGACAGGGTTTGCATCTGAAGCTTTCTTT. The chain couples TRBV4-2 to TRBJ1-1; 7 bases are a match to TRBD1. The CDR3 length is 15 residues. With 5 bases clipped from V and 6 bases from J, the junction kept 12 bases outside the gene matches. Looked up from germline, CDR1 is LGHNA and CDR2 is YNFKEQ.

The CDR3 sequence: CASSSRRARELFF. CDR3 coding DNA: TGTGCCAGCAGTTCCCGCAGGGCGAGGGAGCTGTTTTTT. The chain combines TRBV12-3 or TRBV12-4 with TRBJ2-2, with a tentative D call TRBD1 (5 bases). Trimming took off 4 bases at V and 9 bases at J, with 12 bases between the two ends. CDR3 length: 13 amino acids.

This clonotype was observed a handful of times. The chain combines TRBV2 with TRBJ1-6; TRBD1 agrees at 7 bases. The CDR3 extends over 15 amino acids. The germline gives CDR1 SNHLY, CDR2 FYNNEI. The J segment lost 7 bases and the V segment lost 6 bases, leaving 9 bases of the junction unmatched. CDR3 region: CASRGGGAGNSPLHF. DNA for the CDR3: TGTGCCAGCAGAGGGGGCGGAGCAGGCAATTCACCCCTCCACTTT.

This clonotype was found once. CDR3 nucleotide sequence: TGTGCCAGCAGTTTATCGGGGACTAGCCTAGTTCAGCAGTACTTC. Amino acid sequence: CASSLSGTSLVQQYF. The chain joins TRBV27 to TRBJ2-7, with TRBD2 identical over 9 bases. The germline V gene has CDR1 MNHEY and CDR2 SMNVEV (reference sequence). The CDR3 runs 15 residues. Unmatched junction bases numbered 8, after V lost 0 bases and J lost 8 bases.

In its sample, this clonotype was seen a few times. The chain carries TRBV20-1 and TRBJ2-5; a weak D match, TRBD1 (6 bases). Germline V gene data show CDR1 as DFQATT and CDR2 as SNEGSKA (reference sequence). There are 12 residues in the CDR3. The germline V and J ends were trimmed by 3 bases and 5 bases, with 10 bases remaining between them. The CDR3: CSARAGVETQYF. DNA for the CDR3: TGCAGTGCTAGGGCAGGGGTGGAGACCCAGTACTTC.

Ten or more counts support this clonotype. This chain uses TRBV28 with TRBJ1-1; D uncertain. This CDR3 spans 13 amino acids. Looked up from germline, CDR1 is MDHEN and CDR2 is SYDVKM. V lost 7 bases and J 5 bases, leaving 14 bases between the germline ends. The chain's CDR3 is CASTLLGGTEAFF. The CDR3 DNA reads as TGTGCCAGCACCCTACTTGGAGGGACTGAAGCTTTCTTT.

This clonotype was counted only a few times. This chain joins TRBV6-1 and TRBJ1-1; TRBD1 agrees at 7 bases. The CDR3 covers 15 residues. Germline-derived CDR1 and CDR2 are MNHNS and SASEGT. The V gene end was trimmed by 5 bases and the J gene end by 5 bases; junction bases not matched to a gene: 11. The CDR3 nucleotides are TGTGCCAGCAGTCCGAACAGGGGTAGATTTACTGAAGCTTTCTTT. Protein: CASSPNRGRFTEAFF.

This clonotype was recorded a few times. CDR3 protein: CSGTAVTSYGYTF. CDR3 nucleotides: TGCAGCGGGACAGCCGTCACTTCTTATGGCTACACCTTC. This chain connects TRBV29-1 to TRBJ1-2; weak D call: TRBD1 (6 bases). Deletions cut 7 bases from V and 5 bases from J, with 17 bases between. This CDR3 is 13 amino acids long. Per germline, CDR1 SQVTM and CDR2 ANQGSEA.

The rearrangement links TRBV5-1 to TRBJ2-1; 10 nucleotides match TRBD2. Germline V gene sequence: CDR1 SGHRS, CDR2 YFSETQ. The CDR3 has 15 amino acids. With V trimmed by 3 bases and J by 7 bases, 7 bases remained unmatched. CDR3 coding DNA: TGCGCCAGCAGCTGGACTAGCGGTCTTACTAATGAGCAGTTCTTC. Its translation is CASSWTSGLTNEQFF.